These T cell receptor beta chains were read from a single sample in a study of cytomegalovirus exposure and HLA in healthy donors. The table came from immunoSEQ multiplex PCR; TCRdb's copy has only in-frame clones and leaves some out. The sample table sets out approximately 45,000 clones. Sequenced sample: PBMCs. These receptor sequences come from a male donor in good health and CMV-seronegative. Both conserved end residues are part of each CDR3. Each record gives: CDR3 protein, CDR3 DNA, J gene, D gene, V gene. The D gene is left open where the match is weak.

CDR3aa: CASSLIQRGGQGTYEQYF
CDR3nt: TGTGCCAGCAGTTTAATCCAGCGTGGGGGACAGGGGACTTACGAGCAGTACTTC
j_gene: TRBJ2-7
d_gene: TRBD1
v_gene: TRBV7-9

CDR3aa: CASSIVGTRGSNEQYF
CDR3nt: TGTGCCAGTAGTATAGTTGGGACTAGAGGGAGTAACGAGCAGTACTTC
j_gene: TRBJ2-7
d_gene: TRBD2
v_gene: TRBV19

CDR3aa: CASSPMRGSMDGYTF
CDR3nt: TGTGCCAGCAGTCCTATGAGGGGGTCCATGGATGGCTACACCTTC
j_gene: TRBJ1-2
d_gene: .
v_gene: TRBV27

CDR3aa: CASSLGLAGVEQFF
CDR3nt: TGTGCCAGCAGCTTGGGACTAGCGGGAGTTGAGCAGTTCTTC
j_gene: TRBJ2-1
d_gene: TRBD2
v_gene: TRBV5-7

CDR3aa: CASSQALAGGTYEQYF
CDR3nt: TGTGCCAGCAGCCAAGCCCTAGCGGGAGGGACCTACGAGCAGTACTTC
j_gene: TRBJ2-7
d_gene: TRBD2
v_gene: TRBV4-2

CDR3aa: CASSLGQLRTDTQYF
CDR3nt: TGTGCCAGCAGCTTAGGACAGCTCAGAACAGATACGCAGTATTTT
j_gene: TRBJ2-3
d_gene: .
v_gene: TRBV7-2

CDR3aa: CAWSTTGSQETQYF
CDR3nt: TGTGCCTGGAGTACTACAGGGTCCCAAGAGACCCAGTACTTC
j_gene: TRBJ2-5
d_gene: .
v_gene: TRBV30

CDR3aa: CASSPGQGNQPQHF
CDR3nt: TGCGCCAGCAGCCCGGGACAGGGAAATCAGCCCCAGCATTTT
j_gene: TRBJ1-5
d_gene: TRBD1
v_gene: TRBV5-1

CDR3aa: CASDRLRETQYF
CDR3nt: TGTGCCTCCGACAGGCTAAGAGAGACCCAGTACTTC
j_gene: TRBJ2-5
d_gene: .
v_gene: TRBV30

CDR3aa: CASLQGRTDTQYF
CDR3nt: TGTGCCTCGCTCCAGGGCCGCACAGATACGCAGTATTTT
j_gene: TRBJ2-3
d_gene: .
v_gene: TRBV11-2

CDR3aa: CAWRGQGQGATEAFF
CDR3nt: TGTGCCTGGAGGGGCCAGGGACAGGGGGCCACTGAAGCTTTCTTT
j_gene: TRBJ1-1
d_gene: TRBD1
v_gene: TRBV30

CDR3aa: CASSPVINTGTHGYTF
CDR3nt: TGTGCCAGCTCACCCGTCATAAACACAGGGACCCATGGCTACACCTTC
j_gene: TRBJ1-2
d_gene: .
v_gene: TRBV18

CDR3aa: CASSPADRGHITEQFF
CDR3nt: TGTGCCAGCAGTCCAGCAGACAGGGGGCACATCACCGAGCAGTTCTTC
j_gene: TRBJ2-1
d_gene: TRBD1
v_gene: TRBV28

CDR3aa: CATSGTGGADEAFF
CDR3nt: TGTGCCACCAGCGGCACAGGGGGCGCGGATGAAGCTTTCTTT
j_gene: TRBJ1-1
d_gene: TRBD1
v_gene: TRBV15

CDR3aa: CSVEASSLGEQFF
CDR3nt: TGCAGCGTTGAGGCTAGCAGCTTAGGTGAGCAGTTCTTC
j_gene: TRBJ2-1
d_gene: .
v_gene: TRBV29-1

CDR3aa: CASSPRQPNTEAFF
CDR3nt: TGTGCCAGCAGTCCCCGACAGCCGAACACTGAAGCTTTCTTT
j_gene: TRBJ1-1
d_gene: .
v_gene: TRBV28

CDR3aa: CASSQLAGPSYEQYF
CDR3nt: TGCGCCAGCAGCCAGTTAGCGGGCCCCTCCTACGAGCAGTACTTC
j_gene: TRBJ2-7
d_gene: TRBD2
v_gene: TRBV4-1

CDR3aa: CASSPPGGPLSGANVLTF
CDR3nt: TGTGCCAGCTCACCACCAGGGGGACCCCTCTCTGGGGCCAACGTCCTGACTTTC
j_gene: TRBJ2-6
d_gene: .
v_gene: TRBV18

CDR3aa: CASSHRVRITNTEAFF
CDR3nt: TGCGCCAGCAGCCACCGGGTTCGGATTACGAACACTGAAGCTTTCTTT
j_gene: TRBJ1-1
d_gene: .
v_gene: TRBV4-1

CDR3aa: CASSERDRGLTGELFF
CDR3nt: TGTGCCAGCAGTGAACGAGACAGGGGGCTCACCGGGGAGCTGTTTTTT
j_gene: TRBJ2-2
d_gene: TRBD1
v_gene: TRBV25-1

CDR3aa: CASRASRGWSAYEQYF
CDR3nt: TGTGCCAGCAGAGCTTCCAGGGGGTGGTCTGCCTACGAGCAGTACTTC
j_gene: TRBJ2-7
d_gene: TRBD1
v_gene: TRBV2

CDR3aa: CASSPLVANEKLFF
CDR3nt: TGTGCCAGCAGTCCCCTAGTTGCGAATGAAAAACTGTTTTTT
j_gene: TRBJ1-4
d_gene: .
v_gene: TRBV27

CDR3aa: CASSRTGNTEAFF
CDR3nt: TGTGCCAGCAGTAGGACAGGCAACACTGAAGCTTTCTTT
j_gene: TRBJ1-1
d_gene: TRBD1
v_gene: TRBV25-1

CDR3aa: CASSVSGLGSYEQYF
CDR3nt: TGTGCCAGCAGTGTGTCGGGACTGGGGTCCTACGAGCAGTACTTC
j_gene: TRBJ2-7
d_gene: .
v_gene: TRBV27

CDR3aa: CASSLLSGSVTDTQYF
CDR3nt: TGTGCCAGCAGTCTTCTTAGCGGGAGCGTCACAGATACGCAGTATTTT
j_gene: TRBJ2-3
d_gene: TRBD2
v_gene: TRBV27

CDR3aa: CATSRSGGLAGERYYNEQFF
CDR3nt: TGTGCCACCAGCAGATCGGGGGGACTAGCGGGAGAGAGGTACTACAATGAGCAGTTCTTC
j_gene: TRBJ2-1
d_gene: TRBD2
v_gene: TRBV15

CDR3aa: CSVENRFNTEAFF
CDR3nt: TGCAGCGTTGAGAACAGGTTTAACACTGAAGCTTTCTTT
j_gene: TRBJ1-1
d_gene: .
v_gene: TRBV29-1

CDR3aa: CASSRSGTSGTSYEQYF
CDR3nt: TGTGCCAGCTCTCGATCCGGGACTAGCGGGACTTCCTACGAGCAGTACTTC
j_gene: TRBJ2-7
d_gene: TRBD2
v_gene: TRBV18

CDR3aa: CSVAPGQGAYYEQYF
CDR3nt: TGCAGCGTTGCCCCGGGACAGGGGGCTTACTACGAGCAGTACTTC
j_gene: TRBJ2-7
d_gene: TRBD1
v_gene: TRBV29-1